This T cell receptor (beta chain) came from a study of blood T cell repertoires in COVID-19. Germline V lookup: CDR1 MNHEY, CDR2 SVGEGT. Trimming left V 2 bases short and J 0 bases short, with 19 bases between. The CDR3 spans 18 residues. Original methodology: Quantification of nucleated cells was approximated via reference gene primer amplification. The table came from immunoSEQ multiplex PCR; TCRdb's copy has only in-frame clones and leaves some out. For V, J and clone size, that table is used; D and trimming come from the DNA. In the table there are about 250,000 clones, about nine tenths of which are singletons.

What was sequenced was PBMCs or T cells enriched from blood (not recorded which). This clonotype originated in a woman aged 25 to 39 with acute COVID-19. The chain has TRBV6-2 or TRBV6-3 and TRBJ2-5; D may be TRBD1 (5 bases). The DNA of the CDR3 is TGTGCCAGCAGTTACCTCCCGGCGCAGGGCCTATACCAAGAGACCCAGTACTTC. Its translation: CASSYLPAQGLYQETQYF.